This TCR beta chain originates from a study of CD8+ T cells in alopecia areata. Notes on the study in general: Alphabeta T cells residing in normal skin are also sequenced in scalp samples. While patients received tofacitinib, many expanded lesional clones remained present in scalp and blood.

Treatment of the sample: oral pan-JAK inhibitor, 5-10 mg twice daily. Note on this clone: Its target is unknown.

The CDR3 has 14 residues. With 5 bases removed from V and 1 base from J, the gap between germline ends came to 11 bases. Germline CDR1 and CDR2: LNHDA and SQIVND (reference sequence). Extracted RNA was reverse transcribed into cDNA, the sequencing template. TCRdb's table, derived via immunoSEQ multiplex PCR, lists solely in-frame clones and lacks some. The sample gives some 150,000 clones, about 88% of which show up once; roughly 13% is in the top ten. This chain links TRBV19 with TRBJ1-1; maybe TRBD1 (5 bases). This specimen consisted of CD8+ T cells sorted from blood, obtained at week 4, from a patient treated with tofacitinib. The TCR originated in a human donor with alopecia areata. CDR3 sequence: CASSWAGTNTEAFF. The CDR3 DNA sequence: TGTGCCAGTAGTTGGGCAGGGACGAACACTGAAGCTTTCTTT.